The present T cell receptor (beta chain) was sequenced within a study of CD8 T cells in Susac syndrome. The RNA input was about 0.5 to 1 ug, and it was reverse transcribed with random hexamers. A multiplex approach, immunoSEQ multiplex PCR, amplified TCR beta CDR3 across 54 Vbeta and 13 Jbeta. One entry per CDR3 protein results from TCRdb running MiXCR on the immunoSEQ multiplex PCR reads. Of some 100,000 distinct CDR3 sequences listed, around 95% are singletons. Trimming took off 3 bases at V and 6 bases at J, with 12 bases between the two ends. This CDR3 region has 14 residues. Germline loops: CDR1 MDHEN, CDR2 SYDVKM.

This receptor was taken from a human donor in good health. The sequenced sample consisted of CD4+ T cells from PBMCs. The genes are TRBV28 and TRBJ2-1; D remains ambiguous. DNA of the CDR3: TGTGCCAGCAGTTTCAACCGGGTGGGCAATGAGCAGTTCTTC. The encoded protein is CASSFNRVGNEQFF.